The T cell receptor (beta chain) described here comes from a study of shared clonotypes between healthy human individuals. The method was immunoSEQ multiplex PCR; TCRdb's version includes in-frame clones alone and lacks a portion of them. The table records approximately 740,000 clones, over 65% of them present only once. CDR3 length: 14 amino acids. V gave up 5 bases and J gave up 4 bases; unmatched junction bases: 4. Germline V CDR1 and CDR2: SGHAT, FQNNGV. Sequenced input: memory CD4+ T cells sorted from blood. Noted subset: CD45RA-negative fraction. The TCR sequence derives from a woman younger than 45 in good health. This chain uses TRBV11-2 with TRBJ2-5; 10 bases match TRBD2. The CDR3 protein is CASSRSGRGETQYF. The CDR3 DNA sequence: TGTGCCAGCAGCCGAAGCGGGAGGGGAGAGACCCAGTACTTC.